One sample yielded the 5 T cell receptor beta chains listed below, sequenced in a study of patients and donors after allogeneic stem cell transplantation (dated by TCRdb to about 2020). The library was built by means of RT-PCR. Reads for this sample came from a NextSeq 550. TCRdb handled the public reads itself, with Q25 trimming in fastp and clone calling in MiXCR, and kept productive beta chains. Every distinct CDR3 protein forms one entry, paired with its most common genes and DNA. The sample records some 7,600 distinct CDR3 sequences, roughly 11% of which are singletons. Jointly, the top ten make up 45% to 60% of the sample. Source material: blood, either unsorted or a sorted T cell fraction (not recorded which). These receptors all stem from a human donor who was either an allogeneic HSCT recipient or a stem cell or donor lymphocyte infusion donor (not recorded which). It is not recorded whose cells these are; they may come from a transplant donor.

This clonotype is medium-sized within its sample. The CDR3 DNA is TGTGCCAGCAGCCAAGATGGGGGGTACGCCTTGGGAGCTTTCTTT. Residues: CASSQDGGYALGAFF. The V call is TRBV3-1, the J call TRBJ1-1; tentative D call: TRBD1 (5 bases). V was shortened by 0 bases and J by 10 bases, with 18 bases between the two germline ends. From germline, CDR1 is LGHDT and CDR2 YNNKEL (reference sequence). The CDR3 extends over 15 amino acids.

The chain links TRBV7-9 to TRBJ2-2, with no clear D. The CDR3 runs to 13 residues. Between the trimmed V and J ends, which lost 1 base and 7 bases, there was a span of 7 bases. In germline, CDR1 is SEHNR, CDR2 FQNEAQ (reference sequence). The CDR3 DNA is TGTGCCAGCAGCTTAGTAGCCGGCGGGGAGCTGTTTTTT. Protein: CASSLVAGGELFF.

This clonotype occurred many times. The V gene is TRBV3-1, the J gene TRBJ2-2; D unresolved. Between the trimmed V and J ends, which lost 1 base and 1 base, there was a span of 4 bases. In germline, CDR1 is LGHDT, CDR2 YNNKEL (reference sequence). The CDR3 loop spans 14 amino acids. In DNA form, the CDR3 reads TGTGCCAGCAGCCAAGGGGGGAACACCGGGGAGCTGTTTTTT. It codes for CASSQGGNTGELFF.

This clonotype was observed many times. V gene TRBV5-1 combines with J gene TRBJ1-1; a weak D match, TRBD1 (5 bases). This CDR3 has 15 amino acids. From germline, CDR1 is SGHRS and CDR2 YFSETQ. Trimming pared 3 bases from V and 0 bases from J, leaving 12 bases between. CDR3 region: CASSSPGPMNTEAFF. CDR3 nucleotide sequence: TGCGCCAGCAGCTCGCCGGGACCGATGAACACTGAAGCTTTCTTT.

By share of the sample, this clonotype is large. The chain uses TRBV10-3 and TRBJ1-1; 7 nucleotides align to TRBD1. Germline-derived CDR1 and CDR2 are ENHRY and SYGVKD. The V gene end was trimmed by 2 bases and the J gene end by 5 bases; junction bases not matched to a gene: 5. CDR3 length equals 14 residues. This CDR3 reads CAISEEGARTEAFF. As DNA, the CDR3 is TGTGCCATCAGTGAGGAGGGGGCCCGGACTGAAGCTTTCTTT.